The entry below gives a single T cell receptor beta chain sequence along with its context. Its antigen specificity is not known. The CDR3 end is not reached by the read, which stops 3 residues before it; the germline J gene fills it in. Counted from cysteine to phenylalanine, this CDR3 has 10 amino acids. Shown are 21 bases from within the CDR3, in frame from base 1. Based on the germline V gene, the CDR1 and CDR2 sequences are SQVTM and ANQGSEA. The sample comes from a study of T cells in women clearing cervical HPV infection (dated by TCRdb to 2016 to 2019). Concerning the study at large: The cases were 25 women with histologically confirmed HPV16-related CIN3 or worse, and 2 of these cases were invasive cancers. The 20 to 25 controls were women who cleared a single incident HPV16 infection within 12 months without developing precancer or cancer. Blood from cases was collected at the visit at which the lesion was first identified, whereas blood from controls was collected once infection was no longer detected. Among cases, blood sampling came a median of roughly 150 days after lesion detection, with an interquartile range of 90 to 200 days. Because only a few women had HLA typing data, the possibility that HLA type acted as a confounder could not be ruled out. This exploratory proof-of-principle case-control study, nested within the Guanacaste HPV Natural History Study in Costa Rica, compared TCR repertoires among women with different cervical HPV16 outcomes. Cases and controls were matched on year of sample collection and on age within five years. Cases had a median age of around 34 years compared with 38 for controls, and baseline characteristics showed no significant differences between the groups. The parent cohort enrolled 10,000 or so women aged 18 or older in Guanacaste, Costa Rica, during about 1993 to 1994 and followed them for less than 8 years. Quality controls consisted of five blinded duplicates per group, for a total of roughly 60 samples made up of approximately 50 participants and about ten replicates. Here is what the overall study found, with its caveats: The cross-sectional design could not show whether the associations came before the infection or were a result of it, and neither effector/memory subsets nor HPV-specific T cells were isolated. Because the number of T cells in each sample was unknown, differences in richness could reflect differing T-cell content rather than repertoire biology. Cases were distinguished from controls with an estimated AUC of around 0.85 by random forest classifiers combining richness and V gene abundances. Lower TRBV6-7 relative abundance was observed in cases than in controls (about 0.1% versus 0.15%; Bonferroni P = 0.0008). TCR repertoire richness was significantly higher in CIN3+ cases than in controls across sequencing depths, while evenness did not differ.

TCR beta CDR3 regions were amplified by multiplex PCR using the immunoSEQ assay from an average of 1200 ng genomic DNA per sample. The assay corrected primer bias using a complete synthetic TCR repertoire to establish an amplification baseline. The amplicons were sequenced on the Illumina platform. The paper's data handling went like this. Sequences were error-corrected by clustering with frequency ratios and a modified nearest-neighbor algorithm, then analyzed in the immunoSEQ Analyzer with IMGT gene definitions. At each rarefaction depth, TCR richness and evenness were averaged across 20 rarefaction repeats, and any sample with fewer sequences than the depth was left out. Relative abundances of V, D and J genes were compared between groups using Wilcoxon rank sum tests, with FDR correction applied. For the blinded duplicates, the intraclass correlation was about 96% for TCR richness and averaged about 81% across 70 or so gene segments. TCRdb stores this immuneACCESS table with in-frame sequences only. Part of the clones is absent; in the studies checked, under half of the shortfall reflects unresolved V genes, and no reason is known for the rest. D and trimming come from the DNA, and the V and J calls and clone size come from that table. The sample's clone listing holds over 20,000 clones. About 9.1% of the sample comes from the top ten.

Every participant had a single incident cervical HPV16 infection, and prevalent HPV16 infections were excluded. Cervical HPV DNA was detected with MY09/MY11 PCR, and genotyping was done with dot-blot hybridization. Under 19 mL of heparinized blood were centrifuged, and the buffy coat was aliquoted, frozen at -30°C, then stored at -80°C. QIAGEN kits were used to extract genomic DNA from the buffy coat specimens. The sequenced material came from blood buffy coat. The TCR comes from a woman aged 18-70 years with a cervical HPV16 infection that either progressed to CIN3+ or cleared (not recorded which). The chain is assembled from TRBV29-1 and TRBJ1-1; the D gene cannot be named for sure. CDR3 reads: CSVSEFRAFF. The DNA read from the CDR3 is TGCAGCGTTTCCGAGTTCCGG. Here the CDR3 is joined to the reference TRBV29-1 and TRBJ1-1 genes, and the full variable domain is: SAVISQKPSRDICQRGTSLTIQCQVDSQVTMMFWYRQQPGQSLTLIATANQGSEATYESGFVIDKFPISRPNLTFSTLTVSNMSPEDSSIYLCSVSEFRAFFGQGTRLTVV.